The clone carrying this T cell receptor (beta chain) has just one count. In the authors' workflow: Quantification of nucleated cells was approximated via reference gene primer amplification. Data came from immunoSEQ multiplex PCR; TCRdb stores just in-frame clones and leaves some out. Clonal size and the V and J genes are those of that table, whereas D and trimming came from the DNA. Among tens of thousands of clones listed, roughly 84% were seen once. The V and J ends lost 0 bases and 5 bases respectively, with 11 bases between them. The CDR3 is made up of 14 amino acids. Per germline, CDR1 SGDLS and CDR2 YYNGEE. The data belong to a study of blood T cell repertoires in COVID-19.

Sequencing used peripheral blood. The clonotype originates from a man in his 70s with active COVID-19. The V gene is TRBV9, the J gene TRBJ2-5; tentatively, D is TRBD2 (5 bases). Here the CDR3 DNA reads TGTGCCAGCAGCGTAGAGGAGGCTCGGGAGACCCAGTACTTC. Protein product: CASSVEEARETQYF.